What follows describes a single TCR beta chain. Its target is not known. CDR3 size: 15 residues. Trimming took 1 base from V and 4 from J; bases not matched to a gene: 5. Per germline, CDR1 SGHTA and CDR2 FQGNSA. This sample is part of a study of blood T cells in healthy people across ages. Findings of the study overall: Among T cells, TCR beta diversity per million cells dropped roughly linearly as age rose.

A second PCR, run for roughly 7 to 12 cycles, used a sample-barcoded 5' primer plus a J-beta primer mix. TCRdb itself ran the 5' RACE reads through MiXCR, one entry per CDR3 protein. The sample lists 1.5 million or so distinct CDR3 sequences; about 42% were seen once. The sample providers were healthy Caucasian people from Russia, aged roughly 6 to 100. V usage is TRBV7-2 and J usage is TRBJ2-7; 9 bases are shared with TRBD1. The sequenced material came from blood. The receptor was isolated from a woman aged 18-29 years in good health. The CDR3 region has the DNA TGTGCCAGCAGCTTAGATACAGGGGGCTGGTACGAGCAGTACTTC. Translated, it gives CASSLDTGGWYEQYF.